This TCR beta chain comes out of a study of shared clonotypes between healthy human individuals. Study-wide findings and caveats: Sharing across a handful of donors was seen in around 5.1% of naive CD4 clonotypes.

CDR1 is SGHTS and CDR2 is YDEGEE in the germline V gene. Trimming took 3 bases from V and 4 from J; bases not matched to a gene: 7. This CDR3 has 15 residues. Remarks on this clone: The antigen remains unidentified.

Sequencing used immunoSEQ multiplex PCR; TCRdb keeps in-frame clones, though not all of them. The sample comprises about 230,000 clones, over 50% of which are singletons, and roughly 10% rests with the top ten. The specimen sequenced was memory CD4+ T cells sorted from blood. Subset noted: CD45RA-negative fraction. The source is a man younger than 40 in good health. The chain carries TRBV5-8 and TRBJ2-5, with 9 bases matching TRBD1. CDR3 sequence reads: CASSSGTGYGETQYF. CDR3 nucleotide sequence: TGTGCCAGCAGCTCTGGGACAGGGTATGGAGAGACCCAGTACTTC. Variable domain in full (rest from reference TRBV5-8 and TRBJ2-5): EAGVTQSPTHLIKTRGQQATLRCSPISGHTSVYWYQQALGLGLQFLLWYDEGEERNRGNFPPRFSGRQFPNYSSELNVNALELEDSALYLCASSSGTGYGETQYFGPGTRLLVL.